This T cell receptor beta chain is from a study of blood T cells in healthy people across ages. The germline V and J ends were trimmed by 3 bases and 10 bases, with 13 bases remaining between them. Germline CDR1 SEHNR, CDR2 FQNEAQ (reference sequence). The CDR3 contains 13 residues. A sample-barcoded 5' primer and a J-beta primer mix were used in a second PCR of roughly 6 to 11 cycles. From the 5' RACE reads, TCRdb called clonotypes with MiXCR, one entry per CDR3 protein. The sample contains roughly 1.7 million distinct CDR3 sequences, 30% to 40% of which appear only once. The sequence came from a woman aged 25 to 45 in good health. The rearrangement links TRBV7-9 to TRBJ2-1; no definite D call. What was sequenced was blood. The DNA for the CDR3 is TGTGCCAGCAGCTTTGGCGTGGAAGGGGAGCAGTTCTTC. Translation gives CASSFGVEGEQFF.